This is a list of T cell receptor beta chains from one sample in a study of regulatory and conventional T cells in RAG deficiency. Clones were read by immunoSEQ multiplex PCR, and TCRdb kept only the in-frame ones, dropping some. The sample lists some 1,300 clones, almost 80% seen once, with more than 5.5% in the top ten. The source material was CD4+ effector T cells sorted from blood. The receptor set was obtained from a human donor with RAG deficiency presenting as severe combined immunodeficiency. The CDR3 runs from the conserved cysteine through the conserved F or W. D genes are given only for firm matches. Not every row has a clone size; where given, it reads once, few, many or a size class.

J gene: TRBJ1-2; V gene: TRBV5-4; D gene: -; CDR3 length: 16; clone size: -; CDR3 protein: CASSNVIPGKTYGYTF; CDR3 DNA: TGTGCCAGCAGTAATGTCATACCAGGAAAGACCTATGGCTACACCTTC
J gene: TRBJ1-4; V gene: TRBV11-3; D gene: -; CDR3 length: 16; clone size: -; CDR3 protein: CASSQLLSGDGEKLFF; CDR3 DNA: TGTGCCAGCAGCCAACTACTCTCAGGGGACGGGGAAAAACTGTTTTTT
J gene: TRBJ2-7; V gene: TRBV10-2; D gene: -; CDR3 length: 12; clone size: -; CDR3 protein: CASSRLAKEQYF; CDR3 DNA: TGCGCCAGCAGTAGATTAGCGAAGGAGCAGTACTTC
J gene: TRBJ2-3; V gene: TRBV19; D gene: TRBD2; CDR3 length: 16; clone size: -; CDR3 protein: CASRKWGTSGIDTQYF; CDR3 DNA: TGTGCCAGTAGGAAGTGGGGGACTAGCGGTATAGATACGCAGTATTTT
J gene: TRBJ1-4; V gene: TRBV5-1; D gene: -; CDR3 length: 13; clone size: -; CDR3 protein: CASSLLVEEKLFF; CDR3 DNA: TGCGCCAGCAGCTTGTTGGTAGAGGAAAAACTGTTTTTT
J gene: TRBJ2-3; V gene: TRBV6-1; D gene: TRBD1; CDR3 length: 13; clone size: -; CDR3 protein: CASSQTGADTQYF; CDR3 DNA: TGTGCCAGCAGTCAGACAGGGGCAGATACGCAGTATTTT
J gene: TRBJ1-2; V gene: TRBV6-6; D gene: -; CDR3 length: 14; clone size: once; CDR3 protein: CASSPINPYHGYTF; CDR3 DNA: TGTGCCAGCAGCCCTATTAACCCCTACCATGGCTACACCTTC
J gene: TRBJ2-7; V gene: TRBV7-3; D gene: TRBD2; CDR3 length: 14; clone size: -; CDR3 protein: CASSLGTSAYEQYF; CDR3 DNA: TGTGCCAGCAGCTTAGGGACTAGCGCCTACGAGCAGTACTTC
J gene: TRBJ2-7; V gene: TRBV6-6; D gene: -; CDR3 length: 14; clone size: -; CDR3 protein: CASAFRGSSYEQYF; CDR3 DNA: TGTGCCAGCGCCTTCCGGGGGAGCTCCTACGAGCAGTACTTC
J gene: TRBJ1-1; V gene: TRBV29-1; D gene: -; CDR3 length: 12; clone size: -; CDR3 protein: CSVDARFTEAFF; CDR3 DNA: TGCAGCGTTGACGCCAGGTTCACTGAAGCTTTCTTT
J gene: TRBJ2-1; V gene: TRBV7-3; D gene: -; CDR3 length: 13; clone size: few; CDR3 protein: CASSLGRNNEQFF; CDR3 DNA: TGTGCCAGCAGCTTAGGCAGGAACAATGAGCAGTTCTTC
J gene: TRBJ1-1; V gene: TRBV19; D gene: TRBD1; CDR3 length: 15; clone size: -; CDR3 protein: CASSIEGTGFTEAFF; CDR3 DNA: TGTGCCAGTAGTATAGAAGGGACAGGGTTCACTGAAGCTTTCTTT